Presented here are 31 T cell receptor beta chains from one specimen sequenced in a study of T cell repertoires in cytomegalovirus infection. Each CDR3 protein is one row after TCRdb ran MiXCR on the reads. This sample has a few hundred thousand distinct CDR3 sequences, with about 28% found just once. Their antigen targets remain unknown. The material sequenced was cultured PBMCs, taken from culture after CMV antigen stimulation. The source of these receptors is a human donor in good health (CMV status not recorded). Some clones in this sample may be carry-over from other donors' samples.

This clonotype was detected many times. The chain has TRBV7-9 and TRBJ1-1; D uncertain. The germline V gene has CDR1 SEHNR and CDR2 FQNEAQ (reference sequence). The CDR3 contains 12 residues. Trimming removed 4 bases from V and 3 bases from J, with 6 bases in between. The CDR3 DNA reads as TGTGCCAGCAGCTACGGCGACACTGAAGCTTTCTTT. It encodes CASSYGDTEAFF.

This clonotype was recorded many times. The genes are TRBV7-6 and TRBJ2-2, with TRBD1 matching 7 bases. This CDR3 has 17 residues. Germline V lookup: CDR1 SGHVS, CDR2 FNYEAQ. J was trimmed by 0 bases and V by 5 bases; bases with no gene match: 9. The CDR3 coding sequence is TGTGCCAGCAGCCAGAACGGACAGGTCGCGAACACCGGGGAGCTGTTTTTT. It encodes CASSQNGQVANTGELFF. Full variable domain (rest looked up from reference TRBV7-6 and TRBJ2-2): GAGVSQSPRYKVTKRGQDVALRCDPISGHVSLYWYRQALGQGPEFLTYFNYEAQQDKSGLPNDRFSAERPEGSISTLTIQRTEQRDSAMYRCASSQNGQVANTGELFFGEGSRLTVL.

The J gene is TRBJ2-3, the V gene TRBV9, with D tentatively TRBD2 (7 bases). Per the germline V gene, CDR1 is SGDLS and CDR2 is YYNGEE. With 0 bases removed from V and 4 bases from J, the gap between germline ends came to 12 bases. CDR3 length equals 15 residues. This CDR3 is CASSVDSGGPDTQYF. CDR3 coding DNA: TGTGCCAGCAGCGTAGATTCGGGGGGCCCAGATACGCAGTATTTT.

The genes are TRBV11-2 and TRBJ1-1; no clear D gene. CDR3 length: 16 residues. The ends were cut back, 5 bases at V and 1 base at J, with 17 bases in the middle. CDR1 is SGHAT, CDR2 FQNNGV, per germline. Here the CDR3 reads CASSVAEGLSNTEAFF. CDR3 DNA sequence: TGTGCCAGCAGCGTCGCGGAGGGATTATCGAACACTGAAGCTTTCTTT.

This clonotype has just a few counts. The chain employs TRBV9 and TRBJ1-2, with D uncertain. Germline V CDR1 and CDR2: SGDLS, YYNGEE. V was pared by 0 bases and J by 3 bases, with 3 bases between. CDR3 length: 12 amino acids. As DNA, the CDR3 is TGTGCCAGCAGCGTAGTAGACTATGGCTACACCTTC. It is translated as CASSVVDYGYTF.

This chain connects TRBV19 to TRBJ2-1, with 10 bases that match TRBD2. The CDR3 spans 15 residues. Trimming took 1 base from V and 7 from J; bases not matched to a gene: 4. Looked up from germline, CDR1 is LNHDA and CDR2 is SQIVND (reference sequence). DNA for the CDR3: TGTGCCAGTAGTATAGCACTAGCGGGGTTGAATGAGCAGTTCTTC. As protein: CASSIALAGLNEQFF. Full variable domain (rest looked up from reference TRBV19 and TRBJ2-1): DGGITQSPKYLFRKEGQNVTLSCEQNLNHDAMYWYRQDPGQGLRLIYYSQIVNDFQKGDIAEGYSVSREKKESFPLTVTSAQKNPTAFYLCASSIALAGLNEQFFGPGTRLTVL.

V gene TRBV28 combines with J gene TRBJ1-1; 9 bases are shared with TRBD1. Trimming cost V 6 bases and J 5 bases; bases outside gene matches: 4. In germline, CDR1 is MDHEN, CDR2 SYDVKM. The CDR3 consists of 13 residues. CDR3 in DNA: TGTGCCAGCAGGACAGGGGGTCATACTGAAGCTTTCTTT. Translated, it gives CASRTGGHTEAFF.

V usage is TRBV12-3 or TRBV12-4 and J usage is TRBJ1-2; TRBD1 aligns across 9 bases. This CDR3 contains 15 residues. The V gene end was trimmed by 5 bases and the J gene end by 3 bases; junction bases not matched to a gene: 7. In DNA form, the CDR3 reads TGTGCCAGCAGTCCCAGGGACAGGGAGCACTATGGCTACACCTTC. Amino acids: CASSPRDREHYGYTF.

This clonotype was recorded a few times. The chain links TRBV6-5 to TRBJ1-6, with D tentatively TRBD1 (5 bases). This CDR3 is 14 amino acids long. The germline V gene has CDR1 MNHEY and CDR2 SVGAGI. V lost 7 bases and J lost 7, with 14 bases in between. Written as DNA, the CDR3 is TGTGCCAGCACCAACGGGGCCACGAATTCACCCCTCCACTTT. Its translation is CASTNGATNSPLHF.

V and J are TRBV27 and TRBJ1-2; D unclear. Germline V CDR1 and CDR2: MNHEY, SMNVEV (reference sequence). The ends were cut back, 6 bases at V and 4 bases at J, with 21 bases in the middle. The CDR3 contains 16 residues. The CDR3 sequence is CASSPLPGAGPYGYTF. CDR3 sequence (DNA): TGTGCCAGCAGCCCCCTCCCGGGAGCCGGACCCTATGGCTACACCTTC.

This clonotype has at least ten counts. The rearrangement joins TRBV7-8 to TRBJ2-1, with TRBD2 identical over 12 bases. Trimming at V came to 1 base and at J to 3 bases, leaving 4 bases not matched to a gene. This CDR3 has 17 amino acids. Germline V gene data show CDR1 as SGHVS and CDR2 as FQNEAQ. CDR3 nucleotides: TGTGCCAGCAGCTTAGTCCTAGCGGGGGGGCTCTACAATGAGCAGTTCTTC. Translated, it gives CASSLVLAGGLYNEQFF.

In this sample, this clonotype turned up a few times. V is TRBV6-1 and J is TRBJ2-7; 8 bases agree with TRBD1. The CDR3 is 15 residues long. Per germline, CDR1 MNHNS and CDR2 SASEGT. V lost 5 bases, J lost 2 bases, and 8 bases stayed unmatched. The CDR3, as DNA: TGTGCCAGCAGTCTGAGACGGGACAGGCCCTACGAGCAGTACTTC. Translating it yields CASSLRRDRPYEQYF.

The rearrangement links TRBV7-8 to TRBJ2-5; 10 bases are a match to TRBD2. The V and J ends lost 5 bases and 2 bases, in that order; junction bases with no gene match: 8. Germline V gives CDR1 SGHVS, CDR2 FQNEAQ. The CDR3 spans 16 residues. The CDR3 reads CASSKSISGRQETQYF. The CDR3 DNA follows: TGTGCCAGCAGCAAATCGATTAGCGGGAGGCAAGAGACCCAGTACTTC.

In its sample, this clonotype was seen a few times. Here the CDR3 reads CASSQGTANTGELFF. The CDR3 region has the DNA TGTGCCAGTTCTCAGGGGACGGCGAACACCGGGGAGCTGTTTTTT. The chain employs TRBV7-8 and TRBJ2-2; TRBD1 is a possible D gene (6 bases). V lost 9 bases to trimming and J lost 0 bases, with 14 bases between them. From germline, CDR1 is SGHVS and CDR2 FQNEAQ. This CDR3 is 15 amino acids long.

CDR3 loop: CASSLMPSGTYNEQFF. The CDR3 DNA follows: TGTGCCAGCAGCTTAATGCCTAGCGGAACCTACAATGAGCAGTTCTTC. V usage is TRBV7-3 and J usage is TRBJ2-1; the match to TRBD2 covers 7 bases. J was trimmed by 2 bases and V by 1 base; bases with no gene match: 5. Germline assignment: CDR1 SGHTA and CDR2 FQGTGA. CDR3 length: 16 amino acids.

The chain employs TRBV7-8 and TRBJ1-3; the D gene is possibly TRBD1 (5 bases). This CDR3 region has 16 residues. Germline V gene lookup returns CDR1 SGHVS and CDR2 FQNEAQ. Trimming cost V 5 bases and J 0 bases, with 14 bases left between them. The CDR3 DNA follows: TGTGCCAGCAGCCCCCATACAGGAAGCTCTGGAAACACCATATATTTT. Protein: CASSPHTGSSGNTIYF.

The chain joins TRBV29-1 to TRBJ2-3; D gene unclear. Trimming cost V 6 bases and J 4 bases, with 17 bases left between them. From germline, CDR1 is SQVTM and CDR2 ANQGSEA. The CDR3 length is 14 residues. The CDR3 loop is CSVIPPLGADTQYF. The CDR3 bases are TGCAGCGTCATACCCCCTCTCGGTGCAGATACGCAGTATTTT.

V usage is TRBV20-1 and J usage is TRBJ1-5, with 7 bases identical to TRBD1. The CDR3 length is 13 residues. V shed 5 bases, J shed 6 bases, and the junction held 7 bases outside the gene matches. Germline assignment: CDR1 DFQATT and CDR2 SNEGSKA (reference sequence). DNA of the CDR3: TGCAGTGCTCCCGGACAGGCGGGTCAGCCCCAGCATTTT. Protein sequence: CSAPGQAGQPQHF.

This clonotype was seen more than once but under ten times. The chain recombines TRBV27 with TRBJ2-1; TRBD2 agrees at 13 bases. Trimming cost V 5 bases and J 8 bases; bases outside gene matches: 9. CDR1 is MNHEY and CDR2 is SMNVEV in the germline V gene (reference sequence). The CDR3 sequence is 16 residues long. The DNA for the CDR3 is TGTGCCAGCAGTAGTACTGGACTAGCGGGAGTATATGAGCAGTTCTTC. It is translated as CASSSTGLAGVYEQFF.

The chain carries TRBV7-4 and TRBJ1-2; 11 bases map to TRBD1. The CDR3 has 14 residues. V was clipped by 5 bases and J by 14 bases; unmatched bases: 13. The germline V gene has CDR1 SGHVT and CDR2 SQSDAQ. The CDR3 is CASSPPGTGGATTF. The CDR3 nucleotides read TGTGCCAGCAGCCCCCCCGGGACAGGGGGTGCCACGACCTTC. Combining the CDR3 with reference TRBV7-4 and TRBJ1-2 gives the whole variable domain GAGVSQSPRYKVAKRGRDVALRCDSISGHVTLYWYRQTLGQGSEVLTYSQSDAQRDKSGRPSGRFSAERPERSVSTLKIQRTEQGDSAVYLCASSPPGTGGATTFGSGTRLTVV.

The rearrangement uses TRBV6-5 and TRBJ1-4; D might be TRBD1 (5 bases). Germline CDR1 and CDR2: MNHEY and SVGAGI. Between the trimmed V and J ends, which lost 2 bases and 5 bases, there was a span of 12 bases. The CDR3 is 15 amino acids. CDR3 in amino acids: CASSYVGGPNEKLFF. CDR3 DNA: TGTGCCAGCAGTTACGTTGGGGGACCGAATGAAAAACTGTTTTTT.

This clonotype was seen more than once but under ten times. The J gene is TRBJ2-5, the V gene TRBV7-2; D is possibly TRBD1 or TRBD2 (5 bases each). V was trimmed by 2 bases and J by 10 bases, leaving 20 bases between them. Germline V gene sequence: CDR1 SGHTA, CDR2 FQGNSA. The CDR3 spans 15 residues. CDR3 sequence (DNA): TGTGCCAGCAGCTTACCCCTTGGGGGAGTCGAGGGCCAGTACTTC. This sequence encodes CASSLPLGGVEGQYF.

This clonotype appeared a few times. The rearrangement links TRBV12-3 or TRBV12-4 to TRBJ2-7, with TRBD1 matching over 7 bases. This CDR3 contains 13 residues. V dropped 5 bases and J dropped 4; count of bases not matched to a gene: 5. This CDR3 is CASSPRGMYEQYF. Written as DNA, the CDR3 is TGTGCCAGCAGTCCCAGGGGGATGTACGAGCAGTACTTC.

This chain joins TRBV19 and TRBJ2-1, with 7 bases aligning to TRBD2. CDR3 size: 14 residues. V was clipped by 7 bases and J by 4 bases; unmatched bases: 7. Germline V CDR1 and CDR2: LNHDA, SQIVND (reference sequence). CDR3 sequence: CASKSGGGYNEQFF. Written as DNA, the CDR3 is TGTGCCAGTAAATCGGGCGGGGGATACAATGAGCAGTTCTTC.

The chain carries TRBV5-4 and TRBJ1-3; D unclear. Trimming shortened V by 4 bases and J by 2 bases, and 16 bases separated the two germline ends. CDR3 length: 16 residues. Germline loops: CDR1 SGHNT, CDR2 YYREEE (reference sequence). The CDR3 region is CASSKGGVATGNTIYF. The DNA of the CDR3 is TGTGCCAGCAGCAAGGGAGGAGTGGCAACTGGAAACACCATATATTTT.

The chain recombines TRBV28 with TRBJ1-5, with D unresolved. This CDR3 spans 15 amino acids. V lost 3 bases and J lost 6, with 15 bases in between. The germline V gene has CDR1 MDHEN and CDR2 SYDVKM. The CDR3 region is CASSFALAGIQPQHF. CDR3 DNA: TGTGCCAGCAGTTTTGCCCTCGCAGGAATTCAGCCCCAGCATTTT. Full variable domain (remainder filled in from reference TRBV28 and TRBJ1-5): DVKVTQSSRYLVKRTGEKVFLECVQDMDHENMFWYRQDPGLGLRLIYFSYDVKMKEKGDIPEGYSVSREKKERFSLILESASTNQTSMYLCASSFALAGIQPQHFGDGTRLSIL.

The rearrangement links TRBV7-9 to TRBJ1-1, with D possibly TRBD1 on 6 matching bases. This CDR3 contains 14 residues. Germline V CDR1 and CDR2: SEHNR, FQNEAQ (reference sequence). The V gene lost 7 bases and the J gene lost 0 bases, with 12 bases spanning the gap. As DNA, the CDR3 is TGTGCCAGCAACACCGGGACACTGAACACTGAAGCTTTCTTT. It encodes CASNTGTLNTEAFF.

This clonotype was seen more than once but under ten times. CDR3 bases: TGTGCCAGCAGCTTAGCCTATATGGACAGTCAGAGAGGCTACACCTTC. It is translated as CASSLAYMDSQRGYTF. V and J are TRBV7-3 and TRBJ1-2; TRBD1 might be the D (6 bases). The CDR3 covers 16 residues. CDR1 is SGHTA, CDR2 FQGTGA, per germline. V shed 2 bases and J shed 8 bases, with 21 bases lying between them.

This clonotype has a handful of counts. J is TRBJ1-2 and V is TRBV27, with D unresolved. The length of the CDR3 is 14 residues. Between the trimmed V and J ends, which lost 6 bases and 4 bases, there was a span of 15 bases. Germline V lookup: CDR1 MNHEY, CDR2 SMNVEV (reference sequence). CDR3 sequence reads: CASSLSKGAYGYTF. The CDR3 bases are TGTGCCAGCAGCCTGAGTAAGGGCGCCTATGGCTACACCTTC.

J is TRBJ2-2 and V is TRBV7-2; 11 bases are shared with TRBD1. CDR3 size: 15 residues. Germline V gene sequence: CDR1 SGHTA, CDR2 FQGNSA. V was pared by 5 bases and J by 4 bases, with 3 bases of the junction left unmatched. CDR3 DNA: TGTGCCAGCAGCGCCGGGACAGGGGGCACCGGGGAGCTGTTTTTT. Translating it yields CASSAGTGGTGELFF.

The sample holds a few counts of this clonotype. The V gene is TRBV6-2 or TRBV6-3, the J gene TRBJ2-1; the D call may be TRBD1 or TRBD2 (5 bases each). The V gene lost 6 bases and the J gene lost 5 bases, with 11 bases spanning the gap. This CDR3 contains 13 residues. Looked up from germline, CDR1 is MNHEY and CDR2 is SVGEGT. As DNA, the CDR3 is TGTGCCAGCAGGACCGGGGCTCACAATGAGCAGTTCTTC. Its translation is CASRTGAHNEQFF.